This T cell receptor (beta chain) stems from a study of T cell responses to AZD1222 COVID-19 vaccine (dated by TCRdb to about 2021). Study-wide context: AZD1222 recipients whose second dose came at about 4 weeks and those whose second dose came at about 12 weeks were combined into one group, since spike-specific TCR depth and breadth did not differ between the two schedules. Trial participants were enrolled by age into subgroups of 18-55, 56-69 and 70-plus years, and roughly 160, 29 and 62 TCR-sequenced participants, respectively, were included in these subgroups. A total of just over 230 trial participants underwent TCR sequencing, of whom about 210 received two doses of AZD1222 and roughly 25 received two doses of the MenACWY control vaccine. What the authors observed across the whole study: CD4 TCRs associated with the vaccine covered the entire spike protein, and the dominant responses were in regions 160-218 and 743-854. Participants were mostly white British, with more females than males. The authors suggested clonal diversity may have been underestimated. Spike-specific TCR breadth and depth rose significantly after two AZD1222 doses compared with day 0 and with MenACWY recipients. Epitopes outside the regions mutated in the B.1.351 and B.1.1.7 variants were reportedly recognized by nearly half of the unique spike-specific TCRs. In the small 56-69-year group, the increase in depth fell short of significance, most likely because of low power. Only a handful of AZD1222 recipients were SARS-CoV-2 seropositive at baseline, limiting conclusions about previously exposed vaccinees. Because no samples from the day 14 peak response were available, repertoires could be characterized only after the peak T cell response.

In regard to this clone: Its antigen specificity is not known. A read error may produce the germline difference seen at one junction end.

The CDR3 regions of human TCRbeta chains were subjected to immunosequencing. The original methods were these. TCRs in the repertoires were compared against a reference library of SARS-CoV-2-specific TCRs that had been generated with the MIRA antigen-specificity platform. Breadth meant the fraction of unique TCRs that were SARS-CoV-2-associated, whereas depth meant the fraction of total T cells that were SARS-CoV-2-associated. Using the MIRA data, every spike-specific TCR was mapped to the spike region that the TCR reacted to and assigned to either a CD4 or a CD8 class. Log10-transformed breadth and depth values were compared by one-way ANOVA with Sidak's multiple comparisons tests. Here the immuneACCESS table is served through TCRdb, limited to in-frame sequences with V and J called. Missing clones are a known gap in these copies; in checked studies unresolved V genes cover under half, and the rest lacks a known reason. Clone size and the V and J calls come from that table; the DNA yielded D and trimming. This sample holds 54,000 or so clones; 70% to 90% were observed only once. The ten largest clonotypes hold 3.9% of the sample.

In the paper's terms, the time point label means: baseline before first vaccination. Samples from vaccinated people were obtained from the UK trials COV001 and COV002, which included a single-blind randomized controlled phase 2/3 trial of AZD1222 (ChAdOx1 nCoV-19) in healthy adults. Trial participant PBMC samples were collected at day 0 and day 28 after the second dose for TCRbeta chain sequencing. CDR1 and CDR2 were assigned from the germline V gene as SGHRS and YFSETQ. The CDR3 contains 18 residues, cysteine and phenylalanine counted. Just CDR3 DNA is preserved here, 54 bases in frame from base 1.

This chain is built from TRBV5-1 and TRBJ2-1; 9 middle bases align to TRBD1. This receptor was identified in an adult in good health. Sequenced material: peripheral blood, taken on day 0 of AZD1222 vaccination. The sequenced DNA: TGCGCCAGTAGCTTTCCGTTGGACAGGGGATTATCCTACAATGAGCAGTTCTTC. Translated, this is CASSFPLDRGLSYNEQFF.